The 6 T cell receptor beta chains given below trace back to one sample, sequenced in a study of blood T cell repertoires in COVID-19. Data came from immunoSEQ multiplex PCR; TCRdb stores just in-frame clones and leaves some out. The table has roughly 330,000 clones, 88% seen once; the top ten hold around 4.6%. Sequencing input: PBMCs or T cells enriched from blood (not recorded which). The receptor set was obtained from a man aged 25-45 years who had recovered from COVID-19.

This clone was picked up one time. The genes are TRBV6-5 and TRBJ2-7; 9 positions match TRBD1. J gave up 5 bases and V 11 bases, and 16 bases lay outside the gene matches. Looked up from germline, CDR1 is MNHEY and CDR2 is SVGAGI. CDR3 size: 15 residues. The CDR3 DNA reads TGTGCCGTTAAAGCGACGGACAGGGGTCTCCACGAGCAGTACTTC. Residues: CAVKATDRGLHEQYF.

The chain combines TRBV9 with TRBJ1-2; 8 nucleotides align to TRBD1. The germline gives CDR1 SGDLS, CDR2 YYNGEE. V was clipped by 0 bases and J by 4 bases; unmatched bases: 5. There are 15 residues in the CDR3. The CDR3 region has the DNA TGTGCCAGCAGCGTAGATGGACAGGGTGTCTATGGCTACACCTTC. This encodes CASSVDGQGVYGYTF.

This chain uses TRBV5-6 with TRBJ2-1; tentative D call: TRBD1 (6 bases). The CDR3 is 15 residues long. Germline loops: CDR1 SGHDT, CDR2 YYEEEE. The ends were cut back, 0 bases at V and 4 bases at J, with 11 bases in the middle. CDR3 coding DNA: TGTGCCAGCAGCTTGGCCGACAGGCTATACAATGAGCAGTTCTTC. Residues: CASSLADRLYNEQFF.

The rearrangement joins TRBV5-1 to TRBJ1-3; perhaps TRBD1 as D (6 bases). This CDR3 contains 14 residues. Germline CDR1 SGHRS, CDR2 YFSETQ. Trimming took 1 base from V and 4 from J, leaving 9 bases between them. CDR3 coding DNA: TGCGCCAGCAGCTTGAGGGGGGGCGGAAACACCATATATTTT. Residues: CASSLRGGGNTIYF.

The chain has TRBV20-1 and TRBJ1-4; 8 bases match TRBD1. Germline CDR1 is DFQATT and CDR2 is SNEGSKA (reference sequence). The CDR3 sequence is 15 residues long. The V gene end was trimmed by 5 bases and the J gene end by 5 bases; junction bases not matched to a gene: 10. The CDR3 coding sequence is TGCAGTGCTCGTGCACGGACAGGGAGAAATGAAAAACTGTTTTTT. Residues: CSARARTGRNEKLFF.

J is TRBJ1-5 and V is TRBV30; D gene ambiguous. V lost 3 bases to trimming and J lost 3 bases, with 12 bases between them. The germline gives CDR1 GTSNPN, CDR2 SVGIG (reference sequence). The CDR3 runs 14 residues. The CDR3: CAWRFGGPNQPQHF. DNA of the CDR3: TGTGCCTGGAGATTTGGAGGTCCCAATCAGCCCCAGCATTTT. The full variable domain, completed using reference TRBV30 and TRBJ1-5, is SQTIHQWPATLVQPVGSPLSLECTVEGTSNPNLYWYRQAAGRGLQLLFYSVGIGQISSEVPQNLSASRPQDRQFILSSKKLLLSDSGFYLCAWRFGGPNQPQHFGDGTRLSIL.